The count of the clone carrying this T cell receptor beta chain is one. The antigen is undetermined. The sample comes from a study of cytomegalovirus exposure and HLA in healthy donors. Regarding the study as a whole: For TCR beta chains, V- and J-gene trimming was later linked to a missense DCLRE1C variant. Sequencing likely produced, as an artifact, a cluster of highly shared sequence variants.

Researchers ran the PCR with 60 Vbeta and 13 Jbeta primers. Repertoires were generated with immunoSEQ multiplex PCR, while TCRdb's copy carries only in-frame clones and drops some. The sample yields about 190,000 clones, more than 70% seen once. Germline CDR1 reads LGHNA; CDR2 reads YNFKEQ. The CDR3 contains 17 residues. V was shortened by 0 bases and J by 4 bases, with 15 bases between the two germline ends. The receptor comes from a man aged 25 to 45 in good health and CMV-seropositive. The sample consisted of PBMCs. The chain is built from TRBV4-2 and TRBJ2-2; tentative D call: TRBD1 (5 bases). CDR3 DNA: TGTGCCAGCAGCCAAGAGGTGGCAGGGATCGGCACCGGGGAGCTGTTTTTT. It yields the protein CASSQEVAGIGTGELFF.